The clone carrying this T cell receptor (beta chain) was recorded at least ten times. Its antigen is undetermined. The use of a sample-barcoded 5' primer and a J-beta primer mix characterized a second PCR of about 7 to 12 cycles. Tags on each cDNA molecule came from a template-switch adaptor with 12 random nucleotides. TCRdb reprocessed the 5' RACE reads via MiXCR and lists one record per CDR3 protein. This table has 600,000 or so distinct CDR3 sequences, 20% to 25% appearing once. This sample was taken from a study of blood T cells in healthy people across ages. The CDR3 covers 16 residues. The germline V gene encodes CDR1 MNHNS and CDR2 SASEGT. The germline V and J ends were trimmed by 2 bases and 0 bases, with 10 bases remaining between them. Study observations and caveats: More naive CD4+ cells and higher diversity marked long-lived donors relative to aged donors. Bulk PBMC profiling left naive and antigen-experienced comparisons inconclusive. TCR beta diversity per million T cells fell roughly linearly with age.

The chain couples TRBV6-1 to TRBJ2-2; D is uncertain. What was sequenced was blood. The sequence derives from a man between 65 and 85 years old in good health. In nucleotides, the CDR3 is TGTGCCAGCAGTGAAAGAGGCGGAGCGAACACCGGGGAGCTGTTTTTT. It is translated as CASSERGGANTGELFF.